These 10 T cell receptor beta chains were all obtained from the same sample, sequenced in a study of shared clonotypes between healthy human individuals. The assay was immunoSEQ multiplex PCR, and TCRdb's table has in-frame clones only and misses some. Of fewer than 1.8 million clones detected, around 98.5% appear once; the ten largest clones hold under 0.45%. Sequencing used naive CD4+ T cells sorted from blood. The subset was: CD45RA+ positively selected. The receptors were sampled from a man aged 25 to 40 in good health.

The chain links TRBV7-2 to TRBJ2-1; TRBD2 aligns across 7 bases. CDR3 size: 16 residues. Germline CDR1 and CDR2: SGHTA and FQGNSA. The V gene end was trimmed by 2 bases and the J gene end by 7 bases; junction bases not matched to a gene: 11. CDR3 nucleotide sequence: TGTGCCAGCAGCTTACTTAGCGGGTCCCCTGGGAATGAGCAGTTCTTC. It translates to CASSLLSGSPGNEQFF. The whole variable domain, filled in from reference TRBV7-2 and TRBJ2-1, reads GAGVSQSPSNKVTEKGKDVELRCDPISGHTALYWYRQSLGQGLEFLIYFQGNSAPDKSGLPSDRFSAERTGGSVSTLTIQRTQQEDSAVYLCASSLLSGSPGNEQFFGPGTRLTVL.

The genes are TRBV7-9 and TRBJ1-2; D gene uncertain. The germline gives CDR1 SEHNR, CDR2 FQNEAQ (reference sequence). The ends were cut back, 4 bases at V and 2 bases at J, with 17 bases in the middle. The CDR3 is 16 amino acids. The CDR3 region is CASSSTWRTENYGYTF. The DNA of the CDR3 is TGTGCCAGCAGCTCGACCTGGCGGACGGAAAACTATGGCTACACCTTC.

The V and J genes are TRBV5-1 and TRBJ2-1; D unresolved. This CDR3 is 11 amino acids long. CDR1 and CDR2 from the germline V gene are SGHRS and YFSETQ. The germline V and J ends were trimmed by 2 bases and 8 bases, with 5 bases remaining between them. The CDR3 spells CASSFDYEQFF. CDR3 nucleotide sequence: TGCGCCAGCAGCTTTGATTATGAGCAGTTCTTC.

The chain joins TRBV7-8 to TRBJ2-3; the match to TRBD2 covers 12 bases. Looked up from germline, CDR1 is SGHVS and CDR2 is FQNEAQ. This CDR3 is 17 amino acids long. Trimming cost V 2 bases and J 5 bases; bases outside gene matches: 8. Here the CDR3 reads CASSLRLAGDGVDTQYF. CDR3 nucleotides: TGTGCCAGCAGCTTAAGACTAGCGGGAGATGGTGTAGATACGCAGTATTTT.

This clone has a single count. The chain carries TRBV18 and TRBJ2-7, with D perhaps TRBD2 (6 bases). Germline CDR1 KGHSH, CDR2 LQKENI. V lost 2 bases, J lost 1 base, and 9 bases lay in between. There are 14 residues in the CDR3. CDR3 coding DNA: TGTGCCAGCTCACCAGCGACTAGGTCCTACGAGCAGTACTTC. Protein: CASSPATRSYEQYF. The variable domain in full, completed from reference TRBV18 and TRBJ2-7, reads NAGVMQNPRHLVRRRGQEARLRCSPMKGHSHVYWYRQLPEEGLKFMVYLQKENIIDESGMPKERFSAEFPKEGPSILRIQQVVRGDSAAYFCASSPATRSYEQYFGPGTRLTVT.

V usage is TRBV16 and J usage is TRBJ1-1, with TRBD1 as a possible D gene (5 bases). Germline V gene lookup returns CDR1 KGHSY and CDR2 FQNENV. V lost 0 bases, J lost 6 bases, and 11 bases lay in between. The CDR3 is 14 residues long. CDR3 sequence: CASSQSQGWSEAFF. CDR3 nucleotides: TGTGCCAGCAGCCAATCCCAGGGCTGGTCTGAAGCTTTCTTT. The whole variable domain, remainder taken from reference TRBV16 and TRBJ1-1, is GEEVAQTPKHLVRGEGQKAKLYCAPIKGHSYVFWYQQVLKNEFKFLISFQNENVFDETGMPKERFSAKCLPNSPCSLEIQATKLEDSAVYFCASSQSQGWSEAFFGQGTRLTVV.

About this clone itself: Other DNA sequences from this sample encode an identical CDR3 as well. The DNA for the CDR3 is TGTGCCAGCAGGGGTAGCACAGATACGCAGTATTTT. Amino acid sequence: CASRGSTDTQYF. This chain connects TRBV25-1 to TRBJ2-3; D call uncertain. Germline V CDR1 and CDR2: MGHDK, SYGVNS. Trimming stripped 6 bases from V and 0 bases from J, with 4 bases between. The CDR3 spans 12 residues. Combining the CDR3 with reference TRBV25-1 and TRBJ2-3 gives the whole variable domain EADIYQTPRYLVIGTGKKITLECSQTMGHDKMYWYQQDPGMELHLIHYSYGVNSTEKGDLSSESTVSRIRTEHFPLTLESARPSHTSQYLCASRGSTDTQYFGPGTRLTVL.

This chain uses TRBV7-8 with TRBJ2-1; D not resolved. This CDR3 contains 15 residues. Trimming took 6 bases from V and 3 from J, leaving 15 bases between them. The germline V gene has CDR1 SGHVS and CDR2 FQNEAQ. For the CDR3, the DNA is TGTGCCAGCAGTTTGAGGCAGTCTCTCTACAATGAGCAGTTCTTC. This codes for CASSLRQSLYNEQFF.

Here the CDR3 reads CASQRDRNTEAFF. CDR3 coding DNA: TGTGCCAGCCAAAGGGACAGGAACACTGAAGCTTTCTTT. The J gene is TRBJ1-1, the V gene TRBV28, with 7 bases fitting TRBD1. Germline V lookup: CDR1 MDHEN, CDR2 SYDVKM. Losses at the gene ends were 8 bases for V and 1 base for J; bases not matched to a gene: 4. The CDR3 is 13 residues long.

V is TRBV2 and J is TRBJ2-5; 7 bases fit TRBD1. Germline V gives CDR1 SNHLY, CDR2 FYNNEI. This CDR3 has 17 residues. J lost 2 bases, V lost 2 bases, and 11 bases had no gene match. CDR3 residues: CASSELRQGVRQETQYF. CDR3 sequence (DNA): TGTGCCAGCAGTGAATTAAGGCAGGGGGTAAGACAAGAGACCCAGTACTTC.